This record concerns one T cell receptor beta chain sequence. This clone may be a read error of a much larger clone one base away. The data were obtained in a study of blood T cells in healthy people across ages. Study-wide background: About one barcoded beta molecule per two T cells was the capture yield of template switching.

Sample-barcoded 5' priming and a J-beta primer mix drove a second PCR of roughly 6 to 12 cycles. A 12-random-nucleotide template-switch adaptor tagged each cDNA molecule. TCRdb passed the 5' RACE reads through MiXCR, listing each CDR3 protein once. The table includes 700,000 to 850,000 distinct CDR3 sequences, about 53% detected once. The study recruited healthy Caucasian donors from Russia who were aged about 6 to 90. The authors isolated at least 6 million PBMCs per sample. The CDR3 spans 16 residues. Germline assignment: CDR1 SGHRS and CDR2 YFSETQ. The gene calls are TRBV5-1 and TRBJ2-5; TRBD2 matches 9 bases. The sequence was obtained from an elderly man in good health. Input material: blood. The DNA for the CDR3 is TGCGCCAGCAGCTCTCAGACTAGCGGAACGCAAGGGACCCAGTACTTC. Amino acids: CASSSQTSGTQGTQYF.